These 17 T cell receptor beta chains were all obtained from the same sample, sequenced in a study of blood T cell repertoires in COVID-19. The protocol was immunoSEQ multiplex PCR, while the TCRdb copy is restricted to in-frame clones and leaves out a portion. The table shows 110,000 or so clones, with about 90% occurring only once. Sample: peripheral blood. These receptors originate from a human donor in a cohort sampled during active COVID-19.

This clone was counted a few times. The V gene is TRBV4-1, the J gene TRBJ2-1; 13 bases agree with TRBD2. CDR3 size: 16 residues. Germline values: CDR1 MGHRA, CDR2 YSYEKL. The V gene end was trimmed by 0 bases and the J gene end by 11 bases; junction bases not matched to a gene: 7. DNA for the CDR3: TGCGCCAGCAGCCAAGATAGGACTAGCGGGGGCCCAAAGCAGTTCTTC. Encoded protein: CASSQDRTSGGPKQFF.

The V call is TRBV9, the J call TRBJ2-5, with a possible D match to TRBD1 (7 bases). The CDR3 totals 15 residues. The germline V gene has CDR1 SGDLS and CDR2 YYNGEE. Trimming shortened V by 4 bases and J by 5 bases, and 18 bases separated the two germline ends. The CDR3 loop is CASSSQGTLGETQYF. For the CDR3, the DNA is TGTGCCAGCAGCTCACAGGGGACTCTGGGGGAGACCCAGTACTTC.

The chain uses TRBV5-8 and TRBJ2-3, with 10 bases that match TRBD1. After removal of 8 bases from V and 3 bases from J, the junction contained 9 bases not matched to a gene. The CDR3 has 15 amino acids. Germline assignment: CDR1 SGHTS and CDR2 YDEGEE. The CDR3 loop is CASSGGTGVTDTQYF. CDR3 nucleotides: TGTGCCAGTTCCGGGGGGACAGGGGTAACAGATACGCAGTATTTT.

The chain's CDR3 is CATSDYQGDYGYTF. CDR3 nucleotides: TGTGCCACCAGTGATTATCAGGGGGACTATGGCTACACCTTC. This rearrangement joins TRBV24-1 to TRBJ1-2; TRBD1 matches at 7 bases. This CDR3 is built from 14 residues. Germline CDR1 is KGHDR and CDR2 is SFDVKD. Trimming removed 2 bases from V and 3 bases from J; junction bases left unmatched: 2.

In its sample, this clone was seen once. V gene TRBV28 combines with J gene TRBJ2-1; TRBD2 aligns across 7 bases. The CDR3 covers 14 residues. Losses at the gene ends were 6 bases for V and 5 bases for J; bases not matched to a gene: 7. Looked up from germline, CDR1 is MDHEN and CDR2 is SYDVKM. CDR3: CASRGTRGDNEQFF. The CDR3 nucleotides are TGTGCCAGCAGGGGGACCCGGGGGGACAATGAGCAGTTCTTC.

On this clone: Additional DNA sequences in this sample encode the identical CDR3. The chain employs TRBV10-3 and TRBJ2-5, with a tentative D call TRBD2 (6 bases). Germline V gives CDR1 ENHRY, CDR2 SYGVKD. Deletions cut 5 bases from V and 1 base from J, with 8 bases between. This CDR3 has 13 amino acids. CDR3 coding DNA: TGTGCCATCAGTACCGGGGGCCAAGAGACCCAGTACTTC. It specifies CAISTGGQETQYF.

The CDR3 loop is CASRSGGNYGYTF. The CDR3 DNA follows: TGTGCCAGTAGGTCGGGGGGTAACTATGGCTACACCTTC. This rearrangement joins TRBV19 to TRBJ1-2, with D possibly TRBD1 on 5 matching bases. Germline V gene lookup returns CDR1 LNHDA and CDR2 SQIVND (reference sequence). This CDR3 is built from 13 residues. With 6 bases removed from V and 1 base from J, the gap between germline ends came to 9 bases. Variable domain in full (rest from reference TRBV19 and TRBJ1-2): DGGITQSPKYLFRKEGQNVTLSCEQNLNHDAMYWYRQDPGQGLRLIYYSQIVNDFQKGDIAEGYSVSREKKESFPLTVTSAQKNPTAFYLCASRSGGNYGYTFGSGTRLTVV.

J is TRBJ2-5 and V is TRBV10-1; 7 bases are shared with TRBD1. Germline trimming cut 3 bases from V and 0 bases from J; bases unmatched to any gene: 4. The CDR3 has 15 amino acids. The germline CDR1 and CDR2 sequences are WNHNN and SYGVQD (reference sequence). The CDR3 nucleotides are TGCGCCAGCAGTGATTTCGGGACAGACCAAGAGACCCAGTACTTC. Residues: CASSDFGTDQETQYF.

The rearrangement uses TRBV11-3 and TRBJ2-7; 13 bases align to TRBD2. The CDR3 is made up of 15 amino acids. Trimming removed 5 bases from V and 2 bases from J; junction bases left unmatched: 3. CDR1 and CDR2 (germline): SGHNT, YENEEA. This chain's CDR3 is CASSLGLAGAYEQYF. DNA of the CDR3: TGTGCCAGCAGCCTAGGACTAGCGGGGGCCTACGAGCAGTACTTC.

The chain is built from TRBV6-6 and TRBJ2-1; 8 positions match TRBD2. The germline CDR1 and CDR2 sequences are MNHNY and SVGAGI (reference sequence). The CDR3 has 14 residues. The J segment lost 6 bases and the V segment lost 0 bases, leaving 1 base of the junction unmatched. The CDR3 bases are TGTGCCAGCAGTTACTCGACTAGCGTCAATGAGCAGTTCTTC. Protein: CASSYSTSVNEQFF.

The chain is built from TRBV7-6 and TRBJ2-7; TRBD1 matches at 11 bases. J was trimmed by 0 bases and V by 1 base; bases with no gene match: 8. Germline loops: CDR1 SGHVS, CDR2 FNYEAQ. The CDR3 loop spans 18 amino acids. The CDR3 DNA follows: TGTGCCAGCAGCTTAGTAGGGTCCGGGACAGGGGGCTCCTACGAGCAGTACTTC. Its translation is CASSLVGSGTGGSYEQYF.

This clone has just a few counts. This chain connects TRBV5-1 to TRBJ2-4, with 7 bases matching TRBD1. Germline loops: CDR1 SGHRS, CDR2 YFSETQ. Losses at the gene ends were 4 bases for V and 0 bases for J; bases not matched to a gene: 7. This CDR3 is 16 amino acids long. The CDR3 nucleotides read TGCGCCAGCAGCGACGACAGGGATCTAGCCAAAAACATTCAGTACTTC. Its translation is CASSDDRDLAKNIQYF.

The chain links TRBV11-3 to TRBJ2-2; 8 nucleotides match TRBD1. This CDR3 contains 17 residues. J lost 8 bases, V lost 5 bases, and 16 bases had no gene match. Germline V gene data show CDR1 as SGHNT and CDR2 as YENEEA. In nucleotides, the CDR3 is TGTGCCAGCAGCGTTAGCTTCGAGCAGGGGGCGTCTGGGGAGCTGTTTTTT. Its protein is CASSVSFEQGASGELFF.

The chain joins TRBV11-2 to TRBJ2-7; 7 bases map to TRBD2. The length of the CDR3 is 14 residues. The junction had 4 bases not matched to a gene; V was cut back by 2 bases and J by 3 bases. The germline V gene has CDR1 SGHAT and CDR2 FQNNGV. This chain's CDR3 is CASSLRREHYEQYF. DNA for the CDR3: TGTGCCAGCAGCTTACGGCGGGAGCACTACGAGCAGTACTTC.

The chain links TRBV19 to TRBJ1-5; D unclear. Between the trimmed V and J ends, which lost 3 bases and 0 bases, there was a span of 15 bases. From germline, CDR1 is LNHDA and CDR2 SQIVND (reference sequence). CDR3 size: 17 residues. The CDR3 region is CASSILSGPYSNQPQHF. The CDR3 DNA reads TGTGCCAGTAGTATCCTTAGTGGGCCTTATAGCAATCAGCCCCAGCATTTT.

The CDR3 nucleotides read TGTGCCAGCAGCGTAGGGACAACTAGCACAGATACGCAGTATTTT. Residues: CASSVGTTSTDTQYF. The genes are TRBV9 and TRBJ2-3, with a tentative D call TRBD1 (5 bases). The CDR3 spans 15 residues. Germline CDR1 is SGDLS and CDR2 is YYNGEE. Trimming took off 0 bases at V and 0 bases at J, with 8 bases between the two ends.

The V call is TRBV5-8, the J call TRBJ1-6; TRBD1 is a possible D gene (6 bases). The CDR3 totals 15 residues. Germline V gives CDR1 SGHTS, CDR2 YDEGEE. Trimming cost V 2 bases and J 2 bases, with 8 bases left between them. The CDR3 DNA sequence: TGTGCCAGCAGCTTACAGGGAACCTATAATTCACCCCTCCACTTT. This gives the protein CASSLQGTYNSPLHF.